This T cell receptor (beta chain) was documented in a study of radiation and T cells in renal cell carcinoma. Clones were sequenced by immunoSEQ multiplex PCR, and TCRdb holds only the in-frame ones, with some missing. The profile shows approximately 83,000 clones, around four fifths of them singletons. V lost 1 base and J lost 0, with 3 bases in between. The V gene's germline CDR1 is SGHAT and CDR2 FQNNGV. The CDR3 is 14 residues long. The time point: blood 4 weeks post-SBRT, at nephrectomy. Treatment here: 15 Gy SBRT to primary tumor, nephrectomy 4 weeks later. The sample in question was blood, obtained from a patient whose treatment included radiotherapy and nephrectomy. The receptor's source is a man aged 45 to 65 with renal cell carcinoma. V and J are TRBV11-2 and TRBJ2-2; D ambiguous. The CDR3: CASSLVSNTGELFF. For the CDR3, the DNA is TGTGCCAGCAGCTTAGTGTCGAACACCGGGGAGCTGTTTTTT.